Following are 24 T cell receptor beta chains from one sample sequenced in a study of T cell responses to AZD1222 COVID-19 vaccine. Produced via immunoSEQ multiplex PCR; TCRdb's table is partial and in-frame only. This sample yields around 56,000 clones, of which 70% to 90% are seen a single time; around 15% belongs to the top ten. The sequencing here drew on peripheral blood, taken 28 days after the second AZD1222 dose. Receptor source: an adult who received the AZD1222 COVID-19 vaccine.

The CDR3 sequence is CASSVPPQGANIIGYTF. DNA of the CDR3: TGTGCCAGCAGCGTACCCCCCCAGGGGGCGAATATTATTGGCTACACCTTC. This chain connects TRBV9 to TRBJ1-2, with 8 bases identical to TRBD1. This CDR3 has 17 amino acids. CDR1 and CDR2 from the germline V gene are SGDLS and YYNGEE. V lost 1 base and J lost 7; bases outside the gene matches: 15.

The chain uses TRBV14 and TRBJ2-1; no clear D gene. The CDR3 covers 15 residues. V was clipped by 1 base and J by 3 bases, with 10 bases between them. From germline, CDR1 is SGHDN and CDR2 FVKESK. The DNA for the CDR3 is TGTGCCAGCAGCCAAGGGACCAACTTCTACAATGAGCAGTTCTTC. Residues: CASSQGTNFYNEQFF.

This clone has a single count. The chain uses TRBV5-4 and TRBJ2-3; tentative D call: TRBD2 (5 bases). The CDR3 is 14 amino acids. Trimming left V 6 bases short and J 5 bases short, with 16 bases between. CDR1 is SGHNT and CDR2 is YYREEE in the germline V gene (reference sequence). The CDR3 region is CASTQFRAGDTQYF. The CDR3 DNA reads TGTGCCAGCACCCAGTTCCGGGCGGGAGATACGCAGTATTTT.

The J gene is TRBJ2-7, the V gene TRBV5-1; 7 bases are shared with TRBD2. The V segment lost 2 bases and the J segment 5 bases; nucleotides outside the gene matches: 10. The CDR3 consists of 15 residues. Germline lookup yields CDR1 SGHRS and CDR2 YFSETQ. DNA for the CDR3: TGCGCCAGCAGCTTTTCTAGCGGTAAGGGGAACGAGCAGTACTTC. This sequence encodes CASSFSSGKGNEQYF. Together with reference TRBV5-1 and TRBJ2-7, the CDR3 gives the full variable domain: KAGVTQTPRYLIKTRGQQVTLSCSPISGHRSVSWYQQTPGQGLQFLFEYFSETQRNKGNFPGRFSGRQFSNSRSEMNVSTLELGDSALYLCASSFSSGKGNEQYFGPGTRLTVT.

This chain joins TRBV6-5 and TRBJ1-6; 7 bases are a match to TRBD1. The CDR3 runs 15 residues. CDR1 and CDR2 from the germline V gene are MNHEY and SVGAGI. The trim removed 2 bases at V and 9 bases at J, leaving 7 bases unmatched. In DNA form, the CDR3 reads TGTGCCAGCAGTTACCACGACAGGGACGGTTCACCCCTCCACTTT. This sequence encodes CASSYHDRDGSPLHF.

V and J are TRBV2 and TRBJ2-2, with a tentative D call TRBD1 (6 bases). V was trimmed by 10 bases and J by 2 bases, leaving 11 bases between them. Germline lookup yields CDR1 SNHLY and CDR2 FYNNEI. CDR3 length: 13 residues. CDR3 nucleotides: TGTGCCAACCAGGACAGTAACACCGGGGAGCTGTTTTTT. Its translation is CANQDSNTGELFF.

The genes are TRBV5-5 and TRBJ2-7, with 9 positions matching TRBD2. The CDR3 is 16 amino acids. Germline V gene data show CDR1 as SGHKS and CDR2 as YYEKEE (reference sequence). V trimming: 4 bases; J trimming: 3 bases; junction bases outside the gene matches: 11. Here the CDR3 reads CASSRQQAGGLYEQYF. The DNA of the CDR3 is TGTGCCAGCAGCCGCCAACAGGCGGGAGGGCTCTACGAGCAGTACTTC.

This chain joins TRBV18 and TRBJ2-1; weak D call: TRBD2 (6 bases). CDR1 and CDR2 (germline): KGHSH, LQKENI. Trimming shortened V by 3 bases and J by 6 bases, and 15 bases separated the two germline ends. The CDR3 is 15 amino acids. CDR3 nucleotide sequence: TGTGCCAGCTCACCTCAGGGACTCGCCGCCAATGAGCAGTTCTTC. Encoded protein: CASSPQGLAANEQFF.

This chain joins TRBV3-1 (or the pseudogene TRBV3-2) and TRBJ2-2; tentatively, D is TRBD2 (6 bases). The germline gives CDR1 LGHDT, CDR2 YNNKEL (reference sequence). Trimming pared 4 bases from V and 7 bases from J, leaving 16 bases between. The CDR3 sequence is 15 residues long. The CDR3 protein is CASSLTDRRGGELFF. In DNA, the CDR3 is TGTGCCAGCAGCCTAACTGACCGGCGGGGCGGGGAGCTGTTTTTT.

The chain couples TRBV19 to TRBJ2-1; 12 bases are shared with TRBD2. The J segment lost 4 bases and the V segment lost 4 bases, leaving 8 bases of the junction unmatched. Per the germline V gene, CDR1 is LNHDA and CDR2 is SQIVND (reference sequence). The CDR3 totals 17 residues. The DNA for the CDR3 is TGTGCCAGTAGTACTCCCCTGACTAGCGGGAGATACAATGAGCAGTTCTTC. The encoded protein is CASSTPLTSGRYNEQFF.

The CDR3 DNA is TGTGCCATCGGGGGTGACAATCAAGAGACCCAGTACTTC. This translates into CAIGGDNQETQYF. The chain recombines TRBV10-3 with TRBJ2-5, with D perhaps being TRBD1 or TRBD2 (5 bases each). The CDR3 is made up of 13 amino acids. Trimming shortened V by 8 bases and J by 2 bases, and 12 bases separated the two germline ends. The germline V gene has CDR1 ENHRY and CDR2 SYGVKD.

CDR3 nucleotides: TGTGCCTGGAGTCCACGGCGGACGAATAACTATGGCTACACCTTC. This codes for CAWSPRRTNNYGYTF. The chain combines TRBV30 with TRBJ1-2, with D uncertain. Germline assignment: CDR1 GTSNPN and CDR2 SVGIG (reference sequence). V lost 2 bases and J lost 1, with 14 bases in between. CDR3 length: 15 residues.

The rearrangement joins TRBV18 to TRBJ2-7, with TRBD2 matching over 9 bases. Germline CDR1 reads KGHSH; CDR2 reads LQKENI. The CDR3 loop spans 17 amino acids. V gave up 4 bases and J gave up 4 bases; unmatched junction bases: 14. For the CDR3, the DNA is TGTGCCAGCTCACACCAGGGAAAGGGACTAGCCGGATACGAGCAGTACTTC. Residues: CASSHQGKGLAGYEQYF.

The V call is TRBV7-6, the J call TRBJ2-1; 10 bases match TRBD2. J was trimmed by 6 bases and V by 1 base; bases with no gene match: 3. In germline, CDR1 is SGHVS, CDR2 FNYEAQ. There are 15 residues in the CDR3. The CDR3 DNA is TGTGCCAGCAGCTTAGGGGCTAGCGGGAGCAATGAGCAGTTCTTC. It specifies CASSLGASGSNEQFF.

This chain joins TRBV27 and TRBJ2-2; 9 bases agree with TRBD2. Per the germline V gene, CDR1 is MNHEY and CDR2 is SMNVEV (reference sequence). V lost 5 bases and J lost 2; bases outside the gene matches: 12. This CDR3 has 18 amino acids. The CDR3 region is CASSRRPSGAFNTGELFF. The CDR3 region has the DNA TGTGCCAGCAGTCGTCGGCCTAGCGGGGCCTTTAACACCGGGGAGCTGTTTTTT.

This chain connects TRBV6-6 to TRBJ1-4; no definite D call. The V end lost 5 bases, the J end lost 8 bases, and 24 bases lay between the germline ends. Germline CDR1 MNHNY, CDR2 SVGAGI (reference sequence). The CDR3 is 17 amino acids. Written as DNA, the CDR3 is TGTGCCAGCAGTGGATCTGGGAGAAAACCGGAAGAAGAAAAACTGTTTTTT. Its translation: CASSGSGRKPEEEKLFF.

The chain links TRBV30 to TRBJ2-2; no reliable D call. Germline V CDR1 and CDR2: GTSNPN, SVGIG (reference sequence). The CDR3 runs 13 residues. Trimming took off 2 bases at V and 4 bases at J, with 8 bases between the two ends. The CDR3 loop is CAWSLVSTGELFF. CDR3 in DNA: TGTGCCTGGAGTTTAGTCTCCACCGGGGAGCTGTTTTTT.

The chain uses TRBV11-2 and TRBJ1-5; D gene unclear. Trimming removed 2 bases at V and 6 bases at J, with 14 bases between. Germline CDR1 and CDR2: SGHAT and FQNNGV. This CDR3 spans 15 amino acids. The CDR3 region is CASSLLSGGGQPQHF. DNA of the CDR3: TGTGCCAGCAGCTTACTTTCTGGAGGAGGTCAGCCCCAGCATTTT.

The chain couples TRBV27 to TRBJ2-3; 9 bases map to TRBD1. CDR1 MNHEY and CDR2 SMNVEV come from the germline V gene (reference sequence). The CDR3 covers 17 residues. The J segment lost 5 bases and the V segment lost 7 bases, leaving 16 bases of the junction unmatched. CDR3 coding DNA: TGTGCCAGCATCCTAATAACAGGGGGCGGGGGAGGAGATACGCAGTATTTT. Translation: CASILITGGGGGDTQYF.

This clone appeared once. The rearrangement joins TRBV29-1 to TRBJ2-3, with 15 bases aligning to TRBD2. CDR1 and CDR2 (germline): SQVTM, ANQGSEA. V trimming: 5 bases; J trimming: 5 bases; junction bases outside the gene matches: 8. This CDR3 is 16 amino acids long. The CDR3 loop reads CSVTGTSGRRRDTQYF. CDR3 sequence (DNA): TGCAGCGTTACCGGGACTAGCGGGAGGCGGAGAGATACGCAGTATTTT.

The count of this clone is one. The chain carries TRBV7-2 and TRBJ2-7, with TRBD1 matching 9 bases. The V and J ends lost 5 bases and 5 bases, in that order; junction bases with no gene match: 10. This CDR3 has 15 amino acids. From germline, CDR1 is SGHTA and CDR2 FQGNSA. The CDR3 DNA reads TGTGCCAGCAGCACCCGACAGGGGGATCTCAACGAGCAGTACTTC. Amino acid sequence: CASSTRQGDLNEQYF.

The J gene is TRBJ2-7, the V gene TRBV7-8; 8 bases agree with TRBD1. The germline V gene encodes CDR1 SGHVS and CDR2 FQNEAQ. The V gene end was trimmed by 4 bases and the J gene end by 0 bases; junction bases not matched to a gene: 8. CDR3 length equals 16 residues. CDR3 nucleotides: TGTGCCAGCAGCTCTTACAGGGGGACAAGCTCCTACGAGCAGTACTTC. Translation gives CASSSYRGTSSYEQYF.

The CDR3 protein is CASSRRQGGQPQHF. CDR3 coding DNA: TGTGCCAGTAGTCGGCGGCAGGGTGGTCAGCCCCAGCATTTT. V is TRBV19 and J is TRBJ1-5; D possibly corresponds to TRBD1 (5 bases). V was cut by 5 bases and J by 6 bases, with 14 bases left in between. Germline loops: CDR1 LNHDA, CDR2 SQIVND (reference sequence). This CDR3 has 14 amino acids.

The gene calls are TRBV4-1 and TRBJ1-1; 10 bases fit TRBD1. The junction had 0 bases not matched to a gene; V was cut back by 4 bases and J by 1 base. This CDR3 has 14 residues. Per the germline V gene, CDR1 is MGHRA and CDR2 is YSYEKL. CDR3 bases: TGCGCCAGCAGCCGGACAGGGGGGAACACTGAAGCTTTCTTT. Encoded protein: CASSRTGGNTEAFF.